This entry concerns a single TCR beta chain. Its antigen is currently unknown. This entry belongs to a study of beta chain features in type 1 diabetes. Study-wide results and limits: For TCRB rearrangement, an influence of HLA type remained unresolved here. Healthy donors had naive, central memory and Treg TCRB repertoires that appeared less similar than those seen among patients. Type 1 diabetes patients showed a moderate but significant shortening of TCRB CDR3s in all four CD4+ subsets.

Reverse transcribing all isolated RNA meant expressed TCRB transcripts were sequenced. The protocol was immunoSEQ multiplex PCR, while the TCRdb copy is restricted to in-frame clones and leaves out a portion. Of a few hundred thousand clones listed, around 25% are singletons. With 2 bases removed from V and 4 bases from J, the gap between germline ends came to 4 bases. The CDR3 runs to 12 residues. CDR1 and CDR2 from the germline V gene are MNHEY and SMNVEV (reference sequence). V is TRBV27 and J is TRBJ2-3; D gene unclear. The sample comprised naive CD4+ T cells from blood. The sequence was collected from a woman younger than 45 with type 1 diabetes. CDR3 sequence: CASSLGPDTQYF. CDR3 coding DNA: TGTGCCAGCAGTTTAGGCCCAGATACGCAGTATTTT.